Following are 20 T cell receptor beta chains from one sample sequenced in a study of blood T cell repertoires in COVID-19. Produced via immunoSEQ multiplex PCR; TCRdb's table is partial and in-frame only. The table includes roughly 190,000 clones, approximately 82% detected once. The sequenced material came from PBMCs or T cells enriched from blood (not recorded which). The origin of the receptors is a woman aged 55-75 years with acute COVID-19.

V gene TRBV9 combines with J gene TRBJ2-5, with 9 bases that match TRBD1. This CDR3 is built from 15 residues. Germline lookup yields CDR1 SGDLS and CDR2 YYNGEE. V shed 0 bases, J shed 3 bases, and the junction held 3 bases outside the gene matches. CDR3 nucleotides: TGTGCCAGCAGCGTAGGAGGACAGGGGAAAGAGACCCAGTACTTC. This translates into CASSVGGQGKETQYF.

The chain has TRBV7-8 and TRBJ2-7, with 8 nucleotides matching TRBD1. V shed 3 bases, J shed 3 bases, and the junction held 7 bases outside the gene matches. Germline CDR1 is SGHVS and CDR2 is FQNEAQ. This CDR3 region has 15 residues. The CDR3 sequence: CASSFRQGADYEQYF. CDR3 sequence (DNA): TGTGCCAGCAGCTTCCGGCAGGGGGCTGACTACGAGCAGTACTTC.

The V and J genes are TRBV28 and TRBJ1-2; 7 bases align to TRBD1. The CDR3 is 12 amino acids. V gave up 8 bases and J gave up 5 bases; unmatched junction bases: 5. CDR1 MDHEN and CDR2 SYDVKM come from the germline V gene. The CDR3 spells CASQGTAYGYTF. In DNA form, the CDR3 reads TGTGCCAGCCAGGGGACAGCTTATGGCTACACCTTC.

There are many counts of this clone. The J gene is TRBJ2-1, the V gene TRBV18; tentative D call: TRBD1 (6 bases). Germline V gene lookup returns CDR1 KGHSH and CDR2 LQKENI. V lost 3 bases and J 8 bases, leaving 20 bases between the germline ends. This CDR3 spans 16 amino acids. In nucleotides, the CDR3 is TGTGCCAGCTCACCCCCCGCACAGGGTTCGGGTGATGAGCAGTTCTTC. It yields the protein CASSPPAQGSGDEQFF.

V usage is TRBV19 and J usage is TRBJ2-7; the D gene is possibly TRBD2 (7 bases). CDR1 LNHDA and CDR2 SQIVND come from the germline V gene (reference sequence). This CDR3 has 13 residues. V lost 7 bases and J 3 bases, leaving 13 bases between the germline ends. The CDR3, as DNA: TGTGCCAGTATGGCGGGGGCTCGCTACGAGCAGTACTTC. Its protein product is CASMAGARYEQYF.

V usage is TRBV15 and J usage is TRBJ1-3; tentatively, D is TRBD1 (5 bases). This CDR3 comprises 17 residues. Germline V gene sequence: CDR1 LNHNV, CDR2 YYDKDF (reference sequence). Trimming stripped 5 bases from V and 0 bases from J, with 17 bases between. Here the CDR3 DNA reads TGTGCCACCAGCGGGGGGGTGGGTTTGTTCTCTGGAAACACCATATATTTT. It is translated as CATSGGVGLFSGNTIYF.

This sequence joins TRBV7-9 and TRBJ1-1, with a tentative D call TRBD1 (6 bases). CDR3 length: 16 amino acids. V was shortened by 5 bases and J by 1 base, with 17 bases between the two germline ends. In germline, CDR1 is SEHNR, CDR2 FQNEAQ (reference sequence). The DNA of the CDR3 is TGTGCCAGCAGCCCCCTTACAGGGTACGGGAACACTGAAGCTTTCTTT. Translated, it gives CASSPLTGYGNTEAFF.

The chain carries TRBV19 and TRBJ1-1; 7 bases line up with TRBD1. V lost 6 bases and J lost 5; bases outside the gene matches: 9. The CDR3 length is 14 residues. Germline CDR1 LNHDA, CDR2 SQIVND (reference sequence). The CDR3 loop reads CASSPTGEATEAFF. CDR3 nucleotide sequence: TGTGCCAGTAGCCCTACAGGGGAAGCTACTGAAGCTTTCTTT.

This chain joins TRBV4-3 and TRBJ2-3; D gene unclear. Trimming cost V 4 bases and J 1 base, with 15 bases left between them. This CDR3 is built from 16 residues. CDR1 is LGHNA and CDR2 is YSLEER in the germline V gene. The CDR3 spells CASSLGGYQGTDTQYF. CDR3 nucleotide sequence: TGCGCCAGCAGCCTTGGTGGCTACCAGGGCACAGATACGCAGTATTTT.

This clone was seen more than once but under ten times. This chain links TRBV18 with TRBJ1-6, with TRBD1 matching over 9 bases. CDR1 and CDR2 from the germline V gene are KGHSH and LQKENI. CDR3 length: 16 residues. The junction had 4 bases not matched to a gene; V was cut back by 2 bases and J by 5 bases. The CDR3 nucleotides are TGTGCCAGCTCACCAGGACAGGGGATCGATAATTCACCCCTCCACTTT. It yields the protein CASSPGQGIDNSPLHF.

V and J are TRBV5-4 and TRBJ2-5, with TRBD2 as a possible D gene (6 bases). With 4 bases removed from V and 1 base from J, the gap between germline ends came to 14 bases. The CDR3 is 15 amino acids. The V gene's germline CDR1 is SGHNT and CDR2 YYREEE (reference sequence). The CDR3 bases are TGTGCCAGCAGCCCTGGGGGAGGCCGCCAAGAGACCCAGTACTTC. This encodes CASSPGGGRQETQYF.

J is TRBJ2-1 and V is TRBV9, with 13 bases identical to TRBD2. The V and J ends lost 3 bases and 0 bases, in that order; junction bases with no gene match: 6. This CDR3 comprises 18 residues. Germline assignment: CDR1 SGDLS and CDR2 YYNGEE. CDR3 in amino acids: CASSGTSGSPASYNEQFF. The CDR3 DNA reads as TGTGCCAGCAGCGGGACTAGCGGGAGCCCCGCCTCCTACAATGAGCAGTTCTTC.

The chain combines TRBV27 with TRBJ2-7, with TRBD1 as a possible D gene (5 bases). The V end lost 7 bases, the J end lost 6 bases, and 25 bases lay between the germline ends. The germline CDR1 and CDR2 sequences are MNHEY and SMNVEV (reference sequence). CDR3 size: 16 residues. CDR3 in DNA: TGTGCCAGCAAATCTTTTATAGTGGGGCAGGGTGTCGAGCAGTACTTC. The encoded protein is CASKSFIVGQGVEQYF.

V gene TRBV5-1 combines with J gene TRBJ2-6; 10 bases are a match to TRBD1. Germline V gene lookup returns CDR1 SGHRS and CDR2 YFSETQ. The CDR3 is 17 residues long. Losses at the gene ends were 4 bases for V and 4 bases for J; bases not matched to a gene: 8. The CDR3 bases are TGCGCCAGCAGCGGGCGGACAGGGGGTGCCGGGGCCAACGTCCTGACTTTC. Residues: CASSGRTGGAGANVLTF.

CDR3 sequence: CASGLVSWRSGGYTF. In DNA form, the CDR3 reads TGTGCTAGTGGTTTGGTATCCTGGCGGAGCGGTGGCTACACCTTC. The V call is TRBV12-5, the J call TRBJ1-2; no clear D. CDR1 and CDR2 from the germline V gene are LGHNT and FRNRAP. This CDR3 is built from 15 residues. V was cut by 0 bases and J by 7 bases, with 15 bases left in between.

The CDR3 sequence: CASSLSQGAYNEQFF. CDR3 sequence (DNA): TGTGCCAGCAGTCTGTCTCAGGGGGCCTACAATGAGCAGTTCTTC. This sequence joins TRBV7-2 and TRBJ2-1, with TRBD1 matching over 7 bases. V lost 6 bases and J lost 2; bases outside the gene matches: 7. Germline loops: CDR1 SGHTA, CDR2 FQGNSA. CDR3 length: 15 amino acids.

V and J are TRBV7-2 and TRBJ2-3; 10 positions match TRBD1. CDR1 is SGHTA and CDR2 is FQGNSA in the germline V gene. J gave up 6 bases and V 4 bases, and 13 bases lay outside the gene matches. This CDR3 spans 17 amino acids. CDR3 region: CASSSPLTGTGEDTQYF. The CDR3 DNA reads TGTGCCAGCAGCTCTCCTCTAACCGGGACAGGGGAGGATACGCAGTATTTT.

The chain combines TRBV6-2 or TRBV6-3 with TRBJ2-7; TRBD1 matches at 11 bases. The CDR3 length is 15 residues. Trimming took 2 bases from V and 3 from J; bases not matched to a gene: 3. The germline gives CDR1 MNHEY, CDR2 SVGEGT. The DNA of the CDR3 is TGTGCCAGCAGTTACGGTGGGACAGGGGGCTACGAGCAGTACGTC. Protein: CASSYGGTGGYEQYV.

The genes are TRBV27 and TRBJ1-2, with 7 positions matching TRBD1. CDR1 is MNHEY, CDR2 SMNVEV, per germline (reference sequence). CDR3 length: 15 amino acids. V trimming: 5 bases; J trimming: 4 bases; junction bases outside the gene matches: 10. The CDR3 sequence: CASSPKSTGVYGYTF. In DNA form, the CDR3 reads TGTGCCAGCAGTCCCAAAAGTACAGGGGTCTATGGCTACACCTTC.

The chain has TRBV21-1 and TRBJ1-1; no DNA check was done on the table's D call, TRBD1. TRBV21-1 is a pseudogene locus. The CDR3 covers 13 residues. CDR3 residues: CASSKLVGQEAFF. The CDR3 DNA follows: TGTGCCAGCAGCAAATTGGTAGGACAGGAAGCTTTCTTT.